Listed here are 4 T cell receptor beta chains from one sample, sequenced in a study of cytomegalovirus exposure and HLA in healthy donors. The PCR contained 60 Vbeta and 13 Jbeta primers. Here immunoSEQ multiplex PCR was the method, and the copy in TCRdb shows in-frame clones only, minus some. The top ten hold 1% to 1.5% of the sample, which has some 180,000 clones, roughly 8.7% seen once. The sequencing sample was made of PBMCs. These receptors came from a woman in her 30s in good health and CMV-seropositive.

This clone was seen a handful of times. One end of the junction is discordant with germline, which a read error may explain. J is TRBJ2-1 and V is TRBV7-2, with D possibly being TRBD1 (5 bases). The CDR3 runs 15 residues. Germline values: CDR1 SGHTA, CDR2 FQGNSA. CDR3 sequence: CASSSPPTAHKEQFF. The CDR3, as DNA: TGTGCCAGCAGCTCCCCCCCGACAGCCCACAAGGAGCAGTTCTTC.

Comments on this clone: Other DNA sequences in the same sample also yield this CDR3. The chain uses TRBV27 and TRBJ2-7; D is uncertain. The CDR3 is made up of 12 amino acids. Germline values: CDR1 MNHEY, CDR2 SMNVEV (reference sequence). V dropped 4 bases and J dropped 0 bases, with 4 bases sitting between them. The CDR3 nucleotides are TGTGCCAGCAGTTCGAGCTCCTACGAGCAGTACTTC. The encoded protein is CASSSSSYEQYF.

This clone was recorded a few times. The rearrangement joins TRBV7-9 to TRBJ1-3; D is unclear. The V end was cut by 5 bases, the J end by 0 bases, with 8 bases between. Germline V gene sequence: CDR1 SEHNR, CDR2 FQNEAQ (reference sequence). CDR3 length: 14 residues. The CDR3 is CASSEYISGNTIYF. The CDR3 DNA sequence: TGTGCCAGCAGCGAGTATATCTCTGGAAACACCATATATTTT.

The chain employs TRBV7-2 and TRBJ1-5, with 7 bases that match TRBD1. CDR1 and CDR2 (germline): SGHTA, FQGNSA. V trimming: 1 base; J trimming: 9 bases; junction bases outside the gene matches: 12. The CDR3 spans 16 residues. The CDR3 spells CASSLERGGSASPQHF. The CDR3 region has the DNA TGTGCCAGCAGCTTAGAAAGAGGGGGCTCGGCCTCGCCCCAGCATTTT.